This T cell receptor (beta chain) appears in the sequencing data of a study of T cell clonotyping in hematopoietic cell transplantation. Whole-study findings and limits: Higher Inverse Simpson Index values in graft donor and pretransplant recipient predicted broader posttransplant TCR diversity. Pathologically expanded recipient clonotypes increased progressively from day 30 to day 180 as diversity fell. Few recipient clonotypes overlapped donors; over 95% were de novo at given depth. Cells were unsorted, so CD4 and CD8 contributions were not separated.

A note on this clone: As yet, its antigen is unknown.

Germline V gene lookup returns CDR1 LNHDA and CDR2 SQIVND (reference sequence). The CDR3 is 15 residues long. Trimming pared 3 bases from V and 6 bases from J, leaving 17 bases between. TCRdb's table, derived via immunoSEQ multiplex PCR, lists solely in-frame clones and lacks some. The table shows roughly 1,200 clones, with approximately 97% occurring only once. The TCR sequence derives from a male patient aged 45-60 years who had an allogeneic stem cell transplant from a related donor, so the T cells may come from the graft donor. Some clones in this sample may be carry-over from other donors' samples. The chain has TRBV19 and TRBJ1-2; D may be TRBD1 (5 bases). This specimen was PBMCs, taken 180 days after allogeneic stem cell transplant. The CDR3 loop reads CASSIEARGIHGYTF. CDR3 in DNA: TGTGCCAGTAGTATTGAGGCTCGGGGGATACATGGCTACACCTTC.